A selection of T cell receptor beta chains follows, all from one sample in a study of blood T cell repertoires in COVID-19. Sequencing used immunoSEQ multiplex PCR; TCRdb keeps in-frame clones, though not all of them. The table records roughly 100,000 clones, 65% to 90% of them present only once. Sequencing was carried out using peripheral blood. The receptor source for this set is an older man with acute or convalescent COVID-19. Both conserved end residues are trimmed from each CDR3.

v_call: TRBV18; j_call: TRBJ2-1; cdr3_aa: ASLRNLQGAGEQF
v_call: TRBV7-9; j_call: TRBJ1-2; cdr3_aa: ASSLVGTGGYT
v_call: TRBV4-3; j_call: TRBJ2-2; cdr3_aa: ASSQEVWARLNTGELF
v_call: TRBV6-5; j_call: TRBJ1-6; cdr3_aa: ASSYSRRGRGSPLH
v_call: TRBV5-1; j_call: TRBJ2-5; cdr3_aa: ASSLAGTSGQETQY
v_call: TRBV3-1/TRBV3-2; j_call: TRBJ2-5; cdr3_aa: ASSLAVLGTDETQY
v_call: TRBV6-5; j_call: TRBJ2-7; cdr3_aa: ASSPFYEQY
v_call: TRBV7-9; j_call: TRBJ2-5; cdr3_aa: ASRKTGGVETQY
v_call: TRBV14; j_call: TRBJ2-1; cdr3_aa: ASSQGGLAGVPYNEQF
v_call: TRBV2; j_call: TRBJ1-2; cdr3_aa: ASSEALRQGSDYGYT
v_call: TRBV15; j_call: TRBJ2-7; cdr3_aa: ATSPTWTSSYEQY
v_call: TRBV29-1; j_call: TRBJ2-3; cdr3_aa: SVDRDSDTQY
v_call: TRBV7-3; j_call: TRBJ2-7; cdr3_aa: ASSRDRFYEQY
v_call: TRBV6-2/TRBV6-3; j_call: TRBJ1-2; cdr3_aa: ASSQQGSYGYT
v_call: TRBV19; j_call: TRBJ2-7; cdr3_aa: ASSPNIPGSYEQY
v_call: TRBV24-1; j_call: TRBJ1-1; cdr3_aa: ATTFPVRGLPLGAF
v_call: TRBV5-1; j_call: TRBJ1-3; cdr3_aa: ASSWDNSGNTIY
v_call: TRBV19; j_call: TRBJ2-2; cdr3_aa: ASIRTPNTGELF
v_call: TRBV28; j_call: TRBJ1-2; cdr3_aa: ASSLQGGYGYT
v_call: TRBV6-5; j_call: TRBJ1-6; cdr3_aa: ASKVDRGNSPLH
v_call: TRBV7-9; j_call: TRBJ2-7; cdr3_aa: ASSTLEVNEQY
v_call: TRBV4-3; j_call: TRBJ1-1; cdr3_aa: ASSQDRAYTEAF
v_call: TRBV12-3/TRBV12-4; j_call: TRBJ2-4; cdr3_aa: ASGKTGENIQY
v_call: TRBV28; j_call: TRBJ1-2; cdr3_aa: ASSSGQLYGYT
v_call: TRBV13; j_call: TRBJ2-7; cdr3_aa: ASSEGDYLYEQY
v_call: TRBV7-8; j_call: TRBJ1-4; cdr3_aa: ASREDRLTSEKLF
v_call: TRBV5-1; j_call: TRBJ2-1; cdr3_aa: ASSGGLAGVGEQF
v_call: TRBV7-9; j_call: TRBJ1-4; cdr3_aa: ASSLGSAGREKLF
v_call: TRBV15; j_call: TRBJ1-5; cdr3_aa: ATSRDSNRGNQPQH
v_call: TRBV5-1; j_call: TRBJ1-1; cdr3_aa: ASSFSGNTEAF
v_call: TRBV28; j_call: TRBJ1-2; cdr3_aa: ASSTGGVIYGYT
v_call: TRBV27; j_call: TRBJ2-6; cdr3_aa: ASSLTGVGANVLT
v_call: TRBV7-9; j_call: TRBJ1-4; cdr3_aa: ASRPRAWGDEKLF
v_call: TRBV6-5; j_call: TRBJ1-2; cdr3_aa: AGGLANYGYT
v_call: TRBV28; j_call: TRBJ2-7; cdr3_aa: ASSPPSRTGVDEQY
v_call: TRBV10-1; j_call: TRBJ2-3; cdr3_aa: ASSEPRVSDTQY
v_call: TRBV18; j_call: TRBJ2-7; cdr3_aa: ASSPLPQGQSTYEQY
v_call: TRBV11-2; j_call: TRBJ1-2; cdr3_aa: ASSLTGGGRYT
v_call: TRBV5-4; j_call: TRBJ2-7; cdr3_aa: ASSLATGDYEQY
v_call: TRBV12-3/TRBV12-4; j_call: TRBJ2-7; cdr3_aa: ASSGTGSYEQY
v_call: TRBV27; j_call: TRBJ1-1; cdr3_aa: ATRSGGTEAF
v_call: TRBV24-1; j_call: TRBJ2-3; cdr3_aa: ATSDSTGSDTQY
v_call: TRBV10-2; j_call: TRBJ2-2; cdr3_aa: ASRRTQGANTGELF
v_call: TRBV5-6; j_call: TRBJ2-5; cdr3_aa: ASSLVGRTQETQY
v_call: TRBV7-6; j_call: TRBJ1-5; cdr3_aa: ASSRYSNQPQH
v_call: TRBV30; j_call: TRBJ1-6; cdr3_aa: AWRWREGSSYNSPLH
v_call: TRBV27; j_call: TRBJ2-7; cdr3_aa: ASSAGQRPYEQY
v_call: TRBV25-1; j_call: TRBJ2-2; cdr3_aa: ASSDPRTSGRTGELF
v_call: TRBV12-5; j_call: TRBJ2-1; cdr3_aa: ASGLGGSYNEQF
v_call: TRBV5-1; j_call: TRBJ2-2; cdr3_aa: ASSSTSGTNTGELF
v_call: TRBV19; j_call: TRBJ1-4; cdr3_aa: ASSTTFGGEKLF
v_call: TRBV5-6; j_call: TRBJ1-6; cdr3_aa: ASSLGYRPENYNSPLH